The T cell receptor (beta chain) under discussion was sequenced for a study of T cell responses to AZD1222 COVID-19 vaccine. Overall study: Pooling was applied to second doses at about 4 or about 12 weeks. Study conclusions and caveats: It should be noted that donors were predominantly white British and more often female, and clonal diversity was possibly underestimated.

The trim removed 5 bases at V and 0 bases at J, leaving 6 bases unmatched. Germline V gene data show CDR1 as SGHAT and CDR2 as FQNNGV. The CDR3 is 18 amino acids. Method: immunoSEQ multiplex PCR; TCRdb's copy keeps in-frame clones and lacks some. In the table there are approximately 120,000 clones, approximately 90% of which are singletons. About this clone itself: Its antigen is not known.

This sample comprised peripheral blood, obtained on day 0 of AZD1222 vaccination. The rearrangement joins TRBV11-2 to TRBJ2-3, with 15 bases lining up with TRBD2. The TCR comes from an adult in good health. The CDR3 loop reads CASSRGLAGGLSTDTQYF. The CDR3 DNA sequence: TGTGCCAGCAGCCGGGGACTAGCGGGGGGCCTAAGCACAGATACGCAGTATTTT.